The 25 T cell receptor beta chains reported below all come from one sample, sequenced in a study of control samples from healthy donors and cancer patients. The data were produced by immunoSEQ multiplex PCR, yet TCRdb's version contains in-frame clones alone and is incomplete. Among 150,000 to 180,000 clones listed, about 94% were seen once. Input material: blood. Receptor source: a man aged 35-49 years in good health.

This chain connects TRBV6-2 or TRBV6-3 to TRBJ1-3, with D hard to call. The CDR3 runs to 15 residues. Looked up from germline, CDR1 is MNHEY and CDR2 is SVGEGT. The V and J ends lost 3 bases and 0 bases respectively, with 9 bases between them. The CDR3 reads CASSYRQLSGNTIYF. The CDR3 bases are TGTGCCAGCAGTTATCGGCAACTCTCTGGAAACACCATATATTTT.

The chain links TRBV2 to TRBJ2-7; TRBD2 might be the D (6 bases). The germline V gene has CDR1 SNHLY and CDR2 FYNNEI. The CDR3 has 15 residues. V lost 4 bases and J 0 bases, leaving 13 bases between the germline ends. For the CDR3, the DNA is TGTGCCAGCAGTGGGGGGGAGCGTATCTCCTACGAGCAGTACTTC. It encodes CASSGGERISYEQYF. Looking up the rest from reference TRBV2 and TRBJ2-7 gives the full variable domain: EPEVTQTPSHQVTQMGQEVILRCVPISNHLYFYWYRQILGQKVEFLVSFYNNEISEKSEIFDDQFSVERPDGSNFTLKIRSTKLEDSAMYFCASSGGERISYEQYFGPGTRLTVT.

V gene TRBV4-3 combines with J gene TRBJ2-1; D is unclear. The V end was cut by 2 bases, the J end by 14 bases, with 10 bases between. Germline CDR1 reads LGHNA; CDR2 reads YSLEER. This CDR3 has 11 amino acids. The CDR3 region has the DNA TGCGCCAGCAGCCAAATGGACCACGAGTTCTTC. Translating it yields CASSQMDHEFF.

This sequence joins TRBV6-5 and TRBJ1-2; 7 bases map to TRBD1. V shed 6 bases and J 0 bases; nucleotides not matched to a gene: 4. The CDR3 is 14 amino acids. Germline CDR1 reads MNHEY; CDR2 reads SVGAGI. The CDR3 DNA sequence: TGTGCCAGCAGGCGGGACAGTTCTAACTATGGCTACACCTTC. Translating gives CASRRDSSNYGYTF.

The rearrangement links TRBV9 to TRBJ2-7, with 8 positions matching TRBD1. The V gene's germline CDR1 is SGDLS and CDR2 YYNGEE. V trimming: 2 bases; J trimming: 7 bases; junction bases outside the gene matches: 11. The CDR3 contains 15 residues. The CDR3 coding sequence is TGTGCCAGCAGCGTCCAGGACAGGGTGAGGGGAGAGCAGTACTTC. It codes for CASSVQDRVRGEQYF. Drawing the rest from reference TRBV9 and TRBJ2-7, the complete variable domain is DSGVTQTPKHLITATGQRVTLRCSPRSGDLSVYWYQQSLDQGLQFLIQYYNGEERAKGNILERFSAQQFPDLHSELNLSSLELGDSALYFCASSVQDRVRGEQYFGPGTRLTVT.

This chain connects TRBV5-8 to TRBJ1-2; no clear D. The CDR3 is 12 amino acids. The V end lost 4 bases, the J end lost 5 bases, and 9 bases lay between the germline ends. Germline V gene lookup returns CDR1 SGHTS and CDR2 YDEGEE. CDR3 sequence reads: CASSPSIYGYTF. The CDR3 DNA is TGTGCCAGCAGCCCGTCCATTTATGGCTACACCTTC.

Here the CDR3 DNA reads TGTGCCAGCAGCCTCCTGGACAGGGGCATTCAGTACTTC. It encodes CASSLLDRGIQYF. The gene calls are TRBV5-4 and TRBJ2-4; TRBD1 matches at 9 bases. Germline CDR1 reads SGHNT; CDR2 reads YYREEE (reference sequence). This CDR3 is built from 13 residues. V was pared by 4 bases and J by 9 bases, with 5 bases of the junction left unmatched.

This chain uses TRBV4-1 with TRBJ2-7, with D possibly TRBD1 on 5 matching bases. V was pared by 3 bases and J by 5 bases, with 5 bases between. CDR1 is MGHRA and CDR2 is YSYEKL in the germline V gene. The CDR3 has 11 residues. CDR3 region: CASSQDNEQYF. CDR3 DNA sequence: TGCGCCAGCAGCCAGGACAACGAGCAGTACTTC.

Here the CDR3 reads CSVAGTGGSQNTIYF. The CDR3 DNA reads TGCAGCGTTGCCGGGACAGGGGGCTCACAAAACACCATATATTTT. This sequence joins TRBV29-1 and TRBJ1-3, with 12 bases that match TRBD1. V was clipped by 4 bases and J by 6 bases; unmatched bases: 7. The germline V gene has CDR1 SQVTM and CDR2 ANQGSEA. The CDR3 has 15 residues.

CDR3 nucleotide sequence: TGTGCCAGCAGCTTGGCCGGGGGGCTAAGCACAGATACGCAGTATTTT. It translates to CASSLAGGLSTDTQYF. The chain combines TRBV5-6 with TRBJ2-3; tentatively, D is TRBD2 (7 bases). The CDR3 totals 16 residues. Germline CDR1 is SGHDT and CDR2 is YYEEEE. Trimming stripped 0 bases from V and 0 bases from J, with 11 bases between.

This CDR3 is CASSVGYGGWDTEAFF. CDR3 bases: TGTGCCAGCAGCGTAGGATACGGTGGATGGGACACTGAAGCTTTCTTT. V usage is TRBV9 and J usage is TRBJ1-1; D not resolved. This CDR3 comprises 16 residues. Germline CDR1 SGDLS, CDR2 YYNGEE. V was pared by 0 bases and J by 3 bases, with 15 bases between.

This clone was seen only once. The chain employs TRBV6-5 and TRBJ2-5; 12 bases fit TRBD2. CDR3 length equals 14 residues. From germline, CDR1 is MNHEY and CDR2 SVGAGI. V was pared by 6 bases and J by 4 bases, with 3 bases of the junction left unmatched. CDR3 loop: CASSTTSGRETQYF. CDR3 in DNA: TGTGCCAGCAGCACGACTAGCGGGAGAGAGACCCAGTACTTC.

The gene calls are TRBV10-3 and TRBJ1-6; no clear D gene. Trimming took off 0 bases at V and 7 bases at J, with 7 bases between the two ends. The CDR3 has 14 residues. CDR1 and CDR2 from the germline V gene are ENHRY and SYGVKD. CDR3 amino acids: CAISESRSNSPLHF. The CDR3 DNA reads as TGTGCCATCAGTGAGTCGAGGAGCAATTCACCCCTCCACTTT.

This clone has only one observation. The J gene is TRBJ1-1, the V gene TRBV25-1; D is unclear. This CDR3 spans 15 amino acids. Germline V gene data show CDR1 as MGHDK and CDR2 as SYGVNS. V lost 1 base to trimming and J lost 1 base, with 10 bases between them. CDR3 DNA: TGTGCCAGCAGTGAATCAGGTGTAGAGAACACTGAAGCTTTCTTT. As protein: CASSESGVENTEAFF. The full variable domain, its missing parts supplied by reference TRBV25-1 and TRBJ1-1, is EADIYQTPRYLVIGTGKKITLECSQTMGHDKMYWYQQDPGMELHLIHYSYGVNSTEKGDLSSESTVSRIRTEHFPLTLESARPSHTSQYLCASSESGVENTEAFFGQGTRLTVV.

This chain joins TRBV7-6 and TRBJ2-1; TRBD2 matches at 8 bases. J gave up 3 bases and V 2 bases, and 3 bases lay outside the gene matches. Per the germline V gene, CDR1 is SGHVS and CDR2 is FNYEAQ. The CDR3 extends over 15 amino acids. CDR3 region: CASSLRGGDYNEQFF. The CDR3, as DNA: TGTGCCAGCAGCTTACGGGGGGGGGACTACAATGAGCAGTTCTTC.

The V and J genes are TRBV28 and TRBJ2-1, with 7 bases fitting TRBD2. Germline loops: CDR1 MDHEN, CDR2 SYDVKM. CDR3 size: 14 residues. The V gene end was trimmed by 10 bases and the J gene end by 1 base; junction bases not matched to a gene: 7. The DNA of the CDR3 is TGTGCCACTGGGAGGGTGAGATCCTACAATGAGCAGTTCTTC. Residues: CATGRVRSYNEQFF.

This clone came up once. The J gene is TRBJ2-2, the V gene TRBV7-2; 10 nucleotides agree with TRBD1. The CDR3 length is 15 residues. Germline loops: CDR1 SGHTA, CDR2 FQGNSA. The V gene end was trimmed by 4 bases and the J gene end by 6 bases; junction bases not matched to a gene: 5. The CDR3 protein is CASSSGQGSAGELFF. CDR3 nucleotide sequence: TGTGCCAGCAGCTCGGGACAGGGGAGCGCCGGGGAGCTGTTTTTT.

The chain carries TRBV10-3 and TRBJ2-1; TRBD1 might be the D (8 bases). This CDR3 spans 14 amino acids. The V end lost 6 bases, the J end lost 7 bases, and 16 bases lay between the germline ends. CDR1 ENHRY and CDR2 SYGVKD come from the germline V gene. This CDR3 is CAISRSGDRNEQFF. DNA of the CDR3: TGTGCCATCAGCCGCAGCGGGGACAGGAATGAGCAGTTCTTC.

The CDR3 region is CASSETRYTEAFF. Written as DNA, the CDR3 is TGTGCCAGCAGTGAAACCAGATACACTGAAGCTTTCTTT. The V call is TRBV6-1, the J call TRBJ1-1; D is uncertain. The CDR3 has 13 amino acids. Trimming left V 2 bases short and J 3 bases short, with 7 bases between. The germline gives CDR1 MNHNS, CDR2 SASEGT.

This chain uses TRBV7-9 with TRBJ1-1; possible D gene TRBD1, 5 bases. V was pared by 5 bases and J by 6 bases, with 16 bases between. The CDR3 is 14 amino acids. The germline V gene encodes CDR1 SEHNR and CDR2 FQNEAQ (reference sequence). CDR3 residues: CASSPPARVAEAFF. The CDR3 DNA is TGTGCCAGCAGCCCCCCGGCCAGGGTGGCTGAAGCTTTCTTT.

The chain is built from TRBV5-4 and TRBJ2-7, with a tentative D call TRBD1 (5 bases). The V gene lost 2 bases and the J gene lost 2 bases, with 11 bases spanning the gap. Germline CDR1 and CDR2: SGHNT and YYREEE (reference sequence). CDR3 length: 14 residues. The CDR3 DNA follows: TGTGCCAGCAGCTTTGCTCCGACAGCCTACGAGCAGTACTTC. As protein: CASSFAPTAYEQYF. The entire variable domain, with the rest obtained from reference TRBV5-4 and TRBJ2-7, is as follows: ETGVTQSPTHLIKTRGQQVTLRCSSQSGHNTVSWYQQALGQGPQFIFQYYREEENGRGNFPPRFSGLQFPNYSSELNVNALELDDSALYLCASSFAPTAYEQYFGPGTRLTVT.

This chain uses TRBV4-1 with TRBJ1-1; maybe TRBD1 (5 bases). V was pared by 0 bases and J by 4 bases, with 6 bases between. The germline V gene encodes CDR1 MGHRA and CDR2 YSYEKL. The CDR3 covers 13 residues. The CDR3 sequence is CASSQEGVTEAFF. Written as DNA, the CDR3 is TGCGCCAGCAGCCAAGAGGGGGTCACTGAAGCTTTCTTT.

The rearrangement uses TRBV10-1 and TRBJ2-7; TRBD1 agrees at 8 bases. Germline lookup yields CDR1 WNHNN and CDR2 SYGVQD (reference sequence). The CDR3 spans 15 residues. With 6 bases clipped from V and 3 bases from J, the junction kept 10 bases outside the gene matches. CDR3 protein: CASSPSGTGYYEQYF. The CDR3 DNA is TGCGCCAGCAGCCCTTCCGGGACAGGATACTACGAGCAGTACTTC.

The chain couples TRBV3-1 (or the pseudogene TRBV3-2) to TRBJ2-2, with TRBD2 matching over 10 bases. The germline CDR1 and CDR2 sequences are LGHDT and YNNKEL (reference sequence). This CDR3 is 19 amino acids long. V lost 2 bases and J lost 6; bases outside the gene matches: 15. CDR3 nucleotide sequence: TGTGCCAGCAGCCAACTGTCGGAGCGGGGGGGCGCCAGTCCCGGGGAGCTGTTTTTT. Translated: CASSQLSERGGASPGELFF.

The chain has TRBV7-9 and TRBJ2-3; D may be TRBD1 (5 bases). Trimming took 2 bases from V and 11 from J, leaving 20 bases between them. This CDR3 is built from 15 residues. Germline lookup yields CDR1 SEHNR and CDR2 FQNEAQ (reference sequence). The CDR3 DNA reads TGTGCCAGCAGCTTAAGCCCGATTGGTGCGCAGGGGCAGTATTTT. It specifies CASSLSPIGAQGQYF.